This T cell receptor (beta chain) was recovered during a study of Graves' ophthalmopathy and Graves' hyperthyroidism. Study-level information: Sampling took place at initial diagnosis, with peripheral blood obtained before any treatment. General study points: Among thyroid clonotypes expanded above 0.001 frequency, most also appeared in blood.

Ophthalmopathy was moderately-to-severely active, CAS at least 3, NOSPECS at least 4, lasting under 3 months. The V end was cut by 5 bases, the J end by 2 bases, with 24 bases between. The length of the CDR3 is 18 residues. CDR1 and CDR2 from the germline V gene are MNHEY and SVGEGT. Amplification targeted the TCR beta CDR3 regions, with RNA transcripts as the source material. In the first round, RT-PCR was carried out with HTBI primers, and a multiplex PCR formed the second round. TCRdb re-derived calls from the multiplex PCR reads in MiXCR, one entry per CDR3 protein. The sample carries 200,000 to 250,000 distinct CDR3 sequences, roughly 29% recorded once. This clonotype was picked up many times. Its specificity is not known.

The TCR sequence derives from a man between 50 and 59 years old with Graves' ophthalmopathy. Sequences were obtained from peripheral blood. This rearrangement joins TRBV6-2 or TRBV6-3 to TRBJ2-5; D is perhaps TRBD2 (5 bases). CDR3 loop: CASSPPPLTAGTQETQYF. The DNA for the CDR3 is TGTGCCAGCAGTCCCCCCCCGCTTACGGCGGGCACACAAGAGACCCAGTACTTC.